The 11 T cell receptor beta chains given below trace back to one sample, sequenced in a study of T cell repertoires in cytomegalovirus infection (dated 2019 in TCRdb). The reads were generated on an Illumina HiSeq 1500. The public reads were reanalyzed by TCRdb: fastp trimming at Q25, MiXCR alignment, in-frame beta chains only. Under each unique CDR3 protein, matching rows form one entry showing the most common genes and DNA. This sample gives about 530,000 distinct CDR3 sequences in total; 26% of them show up just once. 13% of the sample belongs to the ten largest clones. The sequencing sample was made of PBMCs. All receptors derive from a human donor in good health (CMV status not recorded). Some clones in this sample may be carry-over from other donors' samples.

This clonotype appeared a few times. This chain links TRBV6-2 or TRBV6-3 with TRBJ1-3; D remains unclear. The V gene's germline CDR1 is MNHEY and CDR2 SVGEGT. With 11 bases removed from V and 0 bases from J, the gap between germline ends came to 5 bases. The CDR3 has 11 amino acids. CDR3 nucleotides: TGTGCCGCGAGCTCTGGAAACACCATATATTTT. Amino acid sequence: CAASSGNTIYF.

This clonotype was detected only a few times. This chain uses TRBV6-6 with TRBJ2-1; 10 nucleotides agree with TRBD2. V was pared by 6 bases and J by 5 bases, with 4 bases of the junction left unmatched. This CDR3 is 14 amino acids long. Germline assignment: CDR1 MNHNY and CDR2 SVGAGI (reference sequence). CDR3 region: CASSQGLADNEQFF. In DNA, the CDR3 is TGTGCCAGCAGCCAAGGACTAGCGGACAATGAGCAGTTCTTC.

The V and J genes are TRBV7-9 and TRBJ2-1; 13 nucleotides align to TRBD2. V shed 4 bases and J 1 base; nucleotides not matched to a gene: 10. The CDR3 totals 19 residues. Per the germline V gene, CDR1 is SEHNR and CDR2 is FQNEAQ (reference sequence). The CDR3: CASSYGTSGTIWSYNEQFF. Here the CDR3 DNA reads TGTGCCAGCAGCTACGGGACTAGCGGGACCATTTGGTCCTACAATGAGCAGTTCTTC.

The V call is TRBV24-1, the J call TRBJ2-1; no definite D call. The CDR3 is 14 amino acids. The V and J ends lost 1 base and 8 bases respectively, with 11 bases between them. Germline CDR1 KGHDR, CDR2 SFDVKD. The CDR3 DNA reads as TGTGCCACCAGTGATTTTGTAACGTCGCATGAGCAGTTCTTC. It translates to CATSDFVTSHEQFF.

This clonotype has a count of ten or more. The chain links TRBV7-8 to TRBJ2-7; 9 positions agree with TRBD2. Germline trimming cut 5 bases from V and 5 bases from J; bases unmatched to any gene: 10. Germline V gene lookup returns CDR1 SGHVS and CDR2 FQNEAQ. The CDR3 consists of 15 residues. CDR3 amino acids: CASSVGASGTDEQYF. Written as DNA, the CDR3 is TGTGCCAGCAGCGTGGGGGCTAGCGGGACCGACGAGCAGTACTTC.

This clonotype came up a few times. This chain links TRBV27 with TRBJ2-6; no clear D gene. The CDR3 sequence is 16 residues long. V dropped 5 bases and J dropped 0 bases, with 11 bases sitting between them. Per germline, CDR1 MNHEY and CDR2 SMNVEV (reference sequence). CDR3: CASSPGIPSGANVLTF. CDR3 bases: TGTGCCAGCAGTCCCGGCATACCCTCTGGGGCCAACGTCCTGACTTTC.

The rearrangement links TRBV6-2 or TRBV6-3 to TRBJ2-2; 7 bases agree with TRBD2. CDR1 is MNHEY, CDR2 SVGEGT, per germline. The CDR3 has 15 residues. J lost 7 bases, V lost 6 bases, and 11 bases had no gene match. The CDR3 region has the DNA TGTGCCAGCAGGGAGCGGGAAATATTTGGCGGGGAGCTGTTTTTT. Protein sequence: CASREREIFGGELFF.

The J gene is TRBJ1-1, the V gene TRBV6-6; tentative D call: TRBD1 (6 bases). This CDR3 comprises 13 residues. Germline loops: CDR1 MNHNY, CDR2 SVGAGI (reference sequence). Deletions cut 2 bases from V and 6 bases from J, with 10 bases between. Here the CDR3 reads CASSYQGLAEAFF. DNA of the CDR3: TGTGCCAGCAGTTACCAGGGGTTGGCTGAAGCTTTCTTT.

The V call is TRBV9, the J call TRBJ2-7; TRBD1 is a possible D gene (5 bases). The length of the CDR3 is 15 residues. Trimming pared 0 bases from V and 1 base from J, leaving 11 bases between. Germline CDR1 and CDR2: SGDLS and YYNGEE. CDR3 region: CASSVEPDISYEQYF. CDR3 sequence (DNA): TGTGCCAGCAGCGTAGAGCCGGACATATCCTACGAGCAGTACTTC. Variable domain in full (rest from reference TRBV9 and TRBJ2-7): DSGVTQTPKHLITATGQRVTLRCSPRSGDLSVYWYQQSLDQGLQFLIQYYNGEERAKGNILERFSAQQFPDLHSELNLSSLELGDSALYFCASSVEPDISYEQYFGPGTRLTVT.

This clonotype was detected a few times. This rearrangement joins TRBV4-3 to TRBJ2-6, with 8 bases identical to TRBD1. Trimming cost V 4 bases and J 7 bases; bases outside gene matches: 21. This CDR3 has 20 amino acids. Per germline, CDR1 LGHNA and CDR2 YSLEER. CDR3 sequence (DNA): TGCGCCAGCAGCCGCCGAGCCCGGGACAGGTCCCTGTCCGTCGCCAACGTCCTGACTTTC. This sequence encodes CASSRRARDRSLSVANVLTF.

The chain joins TRBV7-8 to TRBJ1-5; 9 bases are a match to TRBD1. The CDR3 sequence is 16 residues long. The V gene end was trimmed by 8 bases and the J gene end by 5 bases; junction bases not matched to a gene: 13. CDR1 and CDR2 (germline): SGHVS, FQNEAQ. The CDR3 DNA reads as TGTGCCAGCTTACAGGGGGCTTTGGGAAGTGATCAGCCCCAGCATTTT. Protein: CASLQGALGSDQPQHF.